This is a list of T cell receptor beta chains from one sample in a study of cytomegalovirus exposure and HLA in healthy donors. The table came from immunoSEQ multiplex PCR; TCRdb's copy has only in-frame clones and leaves some out. The sample contains 90,000 to 120,000 clones, about three quarters of which appear only once. Specimen: PBMCs. The receptors were gathered from a man between 60 and 75 years old in good health and CMV-seropositive. The CDR3 runs from the conserved cysteine through the conserved F or W. A D gene is named only where the DNA matches it firmly. Clone size, where shown, is once, few, many, or a class for clones that have expanded.

d_call | j_call | clone_size | v_call | cdr3_aa | cdr3_nt
- | TRBJ2-4 | few | TRBV28 | CASTQSGTANIQYF | TGTGCCAGCACCCAATCGGGGACTGCAAACATTCAGTACTTC
- | TRBJ2-7 | - | TRBV11-3 | CASSPDGTGPREQYF | TGTGCCAGCAGCCCTGACGGGACTGGGCCTCGGGAGCAGTACTTC
- | TRBJ2-5 | once | TRBV7-8 | CASSLAGGGQYF | TGTGCCAGCAGCTTAGCGGGGGGAGGCCAGTACTTC
- | TRBJ2-3 | - | TRBV7-2 | CASSLRTKLPTDTQYF | TGTGCCAGCAGCTTAAGGACAAAGCTTCCCACAGATACGCAGTATTTT
TRBD2 | TRBJ2-1 | - | TRBV2 | CASSEGGTKSKQFF | TGTGCCAGCAGTGAAGGGGGGACTAAATCTAAGCAGTTCTTC
- | TRBJ2-7 | - | TRBV28 | CASSFREQYF | TGTGCCAGCAGTTTCCGTGAGCAGTACTTC
- | TRBJ2-1 | - | TRBV7-2 | CASSPSRDEQFF | TGTGCCAGCAGCCCGAGTCGGGATGAGCAGTTCTTC
TRBD1 | TRBJ1-6 | - | TRBV6-5 | CASSYQGANSPLHF | TGTGCCAGCAGTTATCAGGGGGCAAATTCACCCCTCCACTTT
- | TRBJ2-3 | - | TRBV7-3 | CASSSPGRGGDTQYF | TGTGCCAGCAGCTCGCCCGGAAGAGGAGGAGATACGCAGTATTTT
TRBD1 | TRBJ2-5 | - | TRBV5-6 | CASRSPRGQETQYF | TGTGCCAGCAGGTCCCCCAGGGGGCAAGAGACCCAGTACTTC
TRBD1 | TRBJ2-7 | - | TRBV5-4 | CASSARQGAYEQYF | TGTGCCAGCAGCGCCCGACAGGGGGCATACGAGCAGTACTTC
- | TRBJ2-3 | - | TRBV6-5 | CASSSLSDTQYF | TGTGCCAGCAGTTCACTCTCGGATACGCAGTATTTT
- | TRBJ2-2 | - | TRBV9 | CASSVGGLGELFF | TGTGCCAGCAGCGTAGGGGGGCTCGGGGAGCTGTTTTTT
TRBD2 | TRBJ2-5 | - | TRBV12-5 | CASERTSGGAETQYF | TGTGCTAGCGAACGGACTAGCGGGGGGGCGGAGACCCAGTACTTC
- | TRBJ2-7 | - | TRBV14 | CASSRTGSSYEQYF | TGTGCCAGCAGTCGGACGGGGAGCTCCTACGAGCAGTACTTC
- | TRBJ2-2 | - | TRBV5-1 | CASSLDRPNTGELFF | TGCGCCAGCAGCTTGGACAGACCGAACACCGGGGAGCTGTTTTTT
TRBD1 | TRBJ2-5 | - | TRBV5-8 | CASNNPGQKETQYF | TGTGCCAGCAACAATCCGGGACAGAAAGAGACCCAGTACTTC
- | TRBJ1-2 | - | TRBV25-1 | CASSDPSYYGYTF | TGTGCCAGCAGTGATCCGAGTTACTATGGCTACACCTTC
- | TRBJ1-1 | - | TRBV6-6 | CASLLKGDTEAFF | TGTGCCAGTCTTCTCAAGGGGGACACTGAAGCTTTCTTT
TRBD1 | TRBJ2-7 | few | TRBV5-8 | CASSPGQGWNYEQYF | TGTGCCAGCAGCCCAGGACAGGGGTGGAACTACGAGCAGTACTTC
TRBD2 | TRBJ2-7 | - | TRBV11-2 | CASSLEVAGYEQYF | TGTGCCAGCAGCTTAGAAGTAGCGGGCTACGAGCAGTACTTC
TRBD2 | TRBJ2-3 | - | TRBV5-6 | CASSYLAGLAVSTDTQYF | TGTGCCAGCAGCTACTTGGCGGGGCTAGCGGTGAGCACAGATACGCAGTATTTT
TRBD1 | TRBJ1-4 | - | TRBV10-3 | CATFSGQGRTNEKLFF | TGTGCCACCTTTTCGGGACAGGGGAGAACTAATGAAAAACTGTTTTTT
- | TRBJ1-1 | - | TRBV6-4 | CASSPGGAVTEAFF | TGTGCCAGCTCCCCCGGGGGGGCGGTCACTGAAGCTTTCTTT
TRBD1 | TRBJ1-2 | once | TRBV5-5 | CASSLAQGVQLSYTF | TGTGCCAGCAGCTTGGCACAGGGGGTCCAACTGAGCTACACCTTC
TRBD1 | TRBJ2-3 | - | TRBV6-5 | CASSYSGTGSTDTQYF | TGTGCCAGCAGTTACTCAGGGACAGGGTCTACAGATACGCAGTATTTT
TRBD1 | TRBJ1-2 | - | TRBV5-1 | CASSPEGQNYGYTF | TGCGCCAGCAGCCCGGAGGGACAGAACTATGGCTACACCTTC
TRBD2 | TRBJ2-5 | once | TRBV5-4 | CASSLLAGGPSGETQYF | TGTGCCAGCAGCTTACTAGCGGGGGGGCCATCAGGAGAGACCCAGTACTTC
- | TRBJ2-7 | - | TRBV9 | CASTPEEGSSYEQYF | TGTGCCAGCACCCCAGAGGAGGGGTCGTCCTACGAGCAGTACTTC
TRBD2 | TRBJ2-7 | - | TRBV10-2 | CASRVAGGTYEQYF | TGCGCCAGCAGAGTAGCGGGGGGCACCTACGAGCAGTACTTC
- | TRBJ1-6 | - | TRBV27 | CASSLFLGGYSPLHF | TGTGCCAGCAGTTTATTTCTGGGGGGTTACTCACCCCTCCACTTT
TRBD2 | TRBJ2-5 | - | TRBV5-4 | CASSPGLAGDQETQYF | TGTGCCAGCAGCCCGGGACTAGCGGGGGACCAAGAGACCCAGTACTTC
- | TRBJ1-1 | - | TRBV28 | CASSNGLTRTTEAFF | TGTGCCAGCTCGAACGGACTCACCCGAACGACTGAAGCTTTCTTT
TRBD1 | TRBJ1-6 | - | TRBV7-3 | CASSSGQENSPLHF | TGTGCCAGCAGCTCGGGACAGGAAAATTCACCCCTCCACTTT
- | TRBJ2-7 | - | TRBV30 | CAWSWAAFSYEQYF | TGTGCCTGGAGTTGGGCAGCCTTCTCCTACGAGCAGTACTTC
TRBD1 | TRBJ1-1 | - | TRBV7-3 | CASSLGIIGAGGMNTEAFF | TGTGCCAGCAGCTTAGGCATAATCGGTGCAGGGGGTATGAACACTGAAGCTTTCTTT
- | TRBJ1-2 | - | TRBV6-5 | CASSYSPGFDGYTF | TGTGCCAGCAGTTACTCGCCGGGATTCGATGGCTACACCTTC
- | TRBJ1-1 | - | TRBV7-8 | CASSPLMSTAEAFF | TGTGCCAGCAGCCCTCTCATGTCGACAGCTGAAGCTTTCTTT
- | TRBJ2-3 | - | TRBV6-1 | CASIKGGKVLDTQYF | TGTGCCAGCATCAAAGGCGGGAAAGTACTTGATACGCAGTATTTT
- | TRBJ2-7 | - | TRBV7-6 | CASSDGGEQYF | TGTGCCAGCAGCGACGGGGGCGAGCAGTACTTC
TRBD1 | TRBJ2-5 | - | TRBV7-2 | CASSWGDRGLETQYF | TGTGCCAGCAGCTGGGGGGACAGGGGGCTGGAGACCCAGTACTTC
- | TRBJ1-1 | - | TRBV6-5 | CASATWANTEAFF | TGTGCCAGCGCGACCTGGGCTAACACTGAAGCTTTCTTT
TRBD2 | TRBJ2-2 | - | TRBV27 | CASTPRGRGGGGELFF | TGTGCCAGCACCCCCCGTGGGCGGGGGGGTGGTGGGGAGCTGTTTTTT
- | TRBJ1-3 | once | TRBV10-3 | CAISAVTLSSGNTIYF | TGTGCCATCAGTGCAGTCACCCTCTCCTCTGGAAACACCATATATTTT
TRBD1 | TRBJ2-5 | - | TRBV11-1 | CASSLVTGVLETQYF | TGTGCCAGCAGCTTAGTGACAGGGGTCCTGGAGACCCAGTACTTC
TRBD1 | TRBJ1-2 | few | TRBV28 | CASSFGQVYGYTF | TGTGCCAGCAGTTTCGGACAGGTCTATGGCTACACCTTC
- | TRBJ2-5 | - | TRBV19 | CASSVSTGSQYF | TGTGCCAGTAGTGTCTCAACAGGGAGCCAGTACTTC
- | TRBJ1-4 | few | TRBV2 | CASSVAARGEKLFF | TGTGCCAGCAGTGTGGCGGCCAGGGGTGAAAAACTGTTTTTT
TRBD1 | TRBJ1-2 | - | TRBV5-1 | CASSPGGGNNYGYTF | TGCGCCAGCAGCCCTGGAGGGGGCAACAACTATGGCTACACCTTC
TRBD2 | TRBJ2-3 | - | TRBV10-1 | CASSESVAGRNTQYF | TGCGCCAGCAGTGAGTCGGTAGCGGGGCGAAATACGCAGTATTTT
- | TRBJ1-1 | - | TRBV27 | CASTSRGGSTEAFF | TGTGCCAGCACTTCCCGCGGGGGGTCCACTGAAGCTTTCTTT
- | TRBJ1-1 | - | TRBV5-1 | CASSLEGEAFF | TGCGCCAGCAGCTTGGAGGGGGAAGCTTTCTTT
- | TRBJ2-2 | - | TRBV19 | CASSNQYDTGELFF | TGTGCCAGTAGTAACCAGTACGACACCGGGGAGCTGTTTTTT
TRBD2 | TRBJ2-4 | - | TRBV2 | CASSETSGGKNIQYF | TGTGCCAGCAGTGAGACTAGCGGGGGCAAAAACATTCAGTACTTC
- | TRBJ2-7 | - | TRBV7-9 | CASSSWTSGSYEQYF | TGTGCCAGCAGCTCCTGGACATCCGGATCCTACGAGCAGTACTTC
- | TRBJ2-1 | once | TRBV19 | CASSPSNEQFF | TGTGCCAGTAGTCCGTCGAATGAGCAGTTCTTC